Below are 7 T cell receptor beta chains sequenced from a single sample in a study of PD-L1 blockade in urothelial cancer. Time point given: pretreatment peripheral blood. TCRdb's table, derived via immunoSEQ multiplex PCR, lists solely in-frame clones and lacks some. The data show 60,000 to 65,000 clones, 80% to 85% seen once. The sample in question was PBMCs, obtained around atezolizumab (anti-PD-L1) treatment. These TCRs come from a man aged 70-80 years with urothelial cancer.

J is TRBJ2-1 and V is TRBV28, with 11 nucleotides matching TRBD2. J gave up 7 bases and V 6 bases, and 11 bases lay outside the gene matches. Germline CDR1 reads MDHEN; CDR2 reads SYDVKM. CDR3 length equals 16 residues. CDR3 sequence: CASSASSGGTLNEQFF. DNA of the CDR3: TGTGCCAGCAGCGCGTCTAGCGGGGGGACGCTGAATGAGCAGTTCTTC.

The rearrangement joins TRBV10-3 to TRBJ1-1, with D unresolved. The CDR3 consists of 13 residues. CDR1 is ENHRY and CDR2 is SYGVKD in the germline V gene. V lost 3 bases and J 3 bases, leaving 8 bases between the germline ends. DNA for the CDR3: TGTGCCATCAGTGAAATCCGGGACACTGAAGCTTTCTTT. Its protein is CAISEIRDTEAFF.

The genes are TRBV19 and TRBJ2-3; 7 nucleotides line up with TRBD2. The V and J ends lost 3 bases and 3 bases, in that order; junction bases with no gene match: 6. The CDR3 length is 15 residues. The germline V gene has CDR1 LNHDA and CDR2 SQIVND (reference sequence). CDR3 nucleotides: TGTGCCAGTAGTATTAGGCGGGAGTGGACAGATACGCAGTATTTT. Translated, it gives CASSIRREWTDTQYF. The full variable domain, in which reference TRBV19 and TRBJ2-3 provide the parts outside the CDR3, is DGGITQSPKYLFRKEGQNVTLSCEQNLNHDAMYWYRQDPGQGLRLIYYSQIVNDFQKGDIAEGYSVSREKKESFPLTVTSAQKNPTAFYLCASSIRREWTDTQYFGPGTRLTVL.

The CDR3 coding sequence is TGTGCCAGCAGCATTCTCGGTACGGCGGGGAACTCCTACAATGAGCAGTTCTTC. It codes for CASSILGTAGNSYNEQFF. This chain links TRBV5-8 with TRBJ2-1; TRBD2 might be the D (6 bases). The CDR3 is made up of 18 amino acids. Germline V gives CDR1 SGHTS, CDR2 YDEGEE. Trimming shortened V by 4 bases and J by 0 bases, and 20 bases separated the two germline ends.

The sample holds one count of this clone. The rearrangement joins TRBV9 to TRBJ2-7, with D maybe TRBD1 (5 bases). CDR1 SGDLS and CDR2 YYNGEE come from the germline V gene. V was shortened by 0 bases and J by 3 bases, with 10 bases between the two germline ends. This CDR3 is built from 14 residues. The CDR3 is CASSVARDNYEQYF. CDR3 nucleotides: TGTGCCAGCAGCGTAGCCAGGGATAACTACGAGCAGTACTTC.

This clone was counted between two and nine times. The rearrangement joins TRBV7-2 to TRBJ2-1; 12 nucleotides match TRBD2. The CDR3 has 14 residues. The V segment lost 7 bases and the J segment 10 bases; nucleotides outside the gene matches: 8. Germline values: CDR1 SGHTA, CDR2 FQGNSA. The CDR3 bases are TGTGCCAGCACCACTAGCGGGAGGTTCCTGGAGCAGTTCTTC. Residues: CASTTSGRFLEQFF.

J is TRBJ2-7 and V is TRBV19; perhaps TRBD2 as D (6 bases). Germline CDR1 LNHDA, CDR2 SQIVND (reference sequence). V was shortened by 7 bases and J by 3 bases, with 16 bases between the two germline ends. CDR3 length: 14 residues. The CDR3 sequence: CASKREEGIYEQYF. In nucleotides, the CDR3 is TGTGCCAGTAAGCGTGAGGAGGGCATCTACGAGCAGTACTTC.